The clone carrying this T cell receptor beta chain was recorded many times. Genomic DNA templated the TCR beta VDJ and CDR3 profiling. Via MiXCR, TCRdb re-called the reads, giving one row per CDR3 protein. The sample holds 150,000 to 200,000 distinct CDR3 sequences, roughly 50% seen once. Looked up from germline, CDR1 is SGHRS and CDR2 is YFSETQ. The V gene lost 4 bases and the J gene lost 5 bases, with 19 bases spanning the gap. The CDR3 sequence is 15 residues long. This sample stems from a study of CD8+CD57+ T cells in acquired aplastic anemia. Overall study context: Mean yield of DNA from sorted CD4+ and CD8+ cells was approximately 3 ug.

Sequencing involved patients with CD8+CD57+ cell expansion previously shown by flow cytometry. Patients, without exception, had severe acquired aplastic anemia. At blood sampling, none of the patients had yet received therapy. Sequenced sample: sorted CD4+, CD8+, or CD8+CD57+ T cells (not recorded which) from PBMCs. This chain joins TRBV5-1 and TRBJ2-7; tentatively, D is TRBD2 (7 bases). This clonotype was obtained from a human donor with aplastic anemia. Here the CDR3 DNA reads TGCGCCAGCAGCCCCACAAGGGGGAGGGGAGACGAGCAGTACTTC. Encoded protein: CASSPTRGRGDEQYF.